These 5 T cell receptor beta chains came from one sample sequenced in a study of tumor-infiltrating lymphocytes in localized non-small cell lung cancer. The table came from immunoSEQ multiplex PCR; TCRdb's copy has only in-frame clones and leaves some out. The sample holds 10,000 to 15,000 clones, around 85% seen once. Sequencing input: uninvolved lung tissue not adjacent to the tumor. Receptors were obtained from a human donor with non-small cell lung cancer.

This rearrangement joins TRBV30 to TRBJ2-5; no reliable D call. Germline assignment: CDR1 GTSNPN and CDR2 SVGIG (reference sequence). V dropped 4 bases and J dropped 1 base, with 7 bases sitting between them. CDR3 size: 12 residues. CDR3 region: CAWTPGQETQYF. The CDR3 DNA sequence: TGTGCCTGGACCCCGGGCCAAGAGACCCAGTACTTC. Supplemented by reference TRBV30 and TRBJ2-5, the full variable domain reads SQTIHQWPATLVQPVGSPLSLECTVEGTSNPNLYWYRQAAGRGLQLLFYSVGIGQISSEVPQNLSASRPQDRQFILSSKKLLLSDSGFYLCAWTPGQETQYFGPGTRLLVL.

The J gene is TRBJ1-2, the V gene TRBV2, with 8 bases matching TRBD1. Germline loops: CDR1 SNHLY, CDR2 FYNNEI. The length of the CDR3 is 14 residues. J gave up 7 bases and V 5 bases, and 9 bases lay outside the gene matches. The CDR3, as DNA: TGTGCCAGCAGTCCGGGACAGGTTATTGTTGGCTACACCTTC. Protein sequence: CASSPGQVIVGYTF.

J is TRBJ2-1 and V is TRBV18; unclear D gene. The CDR3 spans 15 residues. From germline, CDR1 is KGHSH and CDR2 LQKENI. V lost 2 bases and J lost 6, with 14 bases in between. The DNA for the CDR3 is TGTGCCAGCTCACCAGGTAGCCAGCCAGGCAATGAGCAGTTCTTC. Translating gives CASSPGSQPGNEQFF. Supplemented by reference TRBV18 and TRBJ2-1, the full variable domain reads NAGVMQNPRHLVRRRGQEARLRCSPMKGHSHVYWYRQLPEEGLKFMVYLQKENIIDESGMPKERFSAEFPKEGPSILRIQQVVRGDSAAYFCASSPGSQPGNEQFFGPGTRLTVL.

The chain carries TRBV18 and TRBJ2-1; D assignment may be TRBD1 or TRBD2 (5 bases each). Between the trimmed V and J ends, which lost 2 bases and 4 bases, there was a span of 6 bases. This CDR3 contains 13 residues. Germline V lookup: CDR1 KGHSH, CDR2 LQKENI. CDR3 protein: CASSPGGYNEQFF. For the CDR3, the DNA is TGTGCCAGCTCACCAGGGGGATACAATGAGCAGTTCTTC.

The genes are TRBV27 and TRBJ1-2, with TRBD1 identical over 10 bases. Germline loops: CDR1 MNHEY, CDR2 SMNVEV (reference sequence). The CDR3 has 14 amino acids. Trimming removed 2 bases from V and 9 bases from J; junction bases left unmatched: 6. The CDR3 DNA is TGTGCCAGCAGTTTAAAGGACAGGGGGTTTAGCTACACCTTC. It specifies CASSLKDRGFSYTF.